This note documents a single T cell receptor beta chain sequence. The antigen is undetermined. The data are from a study of T-cell reconstitution after alpha-beta-depleted transplantation in children. Findings and caveats of the study: Once a year had passed after transplant, T-cell counts and diversity came mostly from newly produced T cells.

The CDR3 covers 15 residues. V was pared by 4 bases and J by 2 bases, with 16 bases between. The germline V gene has CDR1 DFQATT and CDR2 SNEGSKA (reference sequence). Unique molecular identifiers were used in preparing the TCRbeta library. One entry per CDR3 protein results from TCRdb running MiXCR on the PCR reads. The sample shows 610,000 or so distinct CDR3 sequences, 25% to 30% of them seen only once. Specimen: PBMCs, collected before TCRalphabeta/CD19-depleted stem cell transplant. The receptor's source is a boy younger than two with Wiskott-Aldrich syndrome, due to receive a stem cell transplant. The chain links TRBV20-1 to TRBJ2-3; weak D call: TRBD2 (6 bases). DNA of the CDR3: TGCAGTGCTACCCTGGGTAGCGGATACACAGATACGCAGTATTTT. Amino acids: CSATLGSGYTDTQYF.